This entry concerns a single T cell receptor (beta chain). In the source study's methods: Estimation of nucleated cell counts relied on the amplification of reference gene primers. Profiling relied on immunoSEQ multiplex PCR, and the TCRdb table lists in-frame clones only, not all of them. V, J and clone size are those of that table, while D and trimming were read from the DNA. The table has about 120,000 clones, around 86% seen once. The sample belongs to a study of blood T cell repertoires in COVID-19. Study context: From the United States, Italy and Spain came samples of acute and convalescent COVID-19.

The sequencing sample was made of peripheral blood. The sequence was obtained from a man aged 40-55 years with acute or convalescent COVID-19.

The CDR3 here is CASSLSPGGSRMNTEAFF. The CDR3 nucleotides read TGCGCCAGCAGCTTGAGTCCAGGGGGCAGCCGCATGAACACTGAAGCTTTCTTT. The rearrangement links TRBV5-1 to TRBJ1-1, with 8 bases identical to TRBD1. The V gene's germline CDR1 is SGHRS and CDR2 YFSETQ. V dropped 1 base and J dropped 0; count of bases not matched to a gene: 11. The CDR3 sequence is 18 residues long.